A selection of T cell receptor beta chains follows, all from one sample in a study of T cell repertoires in cytomegalovirus infection. A single record per CDR3 protein comes from TCRdb applying MiXCR to the reads. This sample carries approximately 170,000 distinct CDR3 sequences, roughly 15% of them seen once, and the ten largest clones take roughly a sixth. Sequenced sample: CD8+ T cells from PBMCs. Source of these receptors: a human donor in good health (CMV status not recorded). Some clones in this sample may be carry-over from other donors' samples. CDR3s include the opening cysteine and the closing phenylalanine or tryptophan. D genes are given only for firm matches. Clone size is given for some rows only: seen once, a few or many times, or a class if the clone is expanded.

d_gene	abundance	v_gene	j_gene	CDR3nt	CDR3aa
.	.	TRBV2	TRBJ1-2	TGTGCCAGCAGTGAACTGCGGAAGGGACGGAACTATGGCTACACCTTC	CASSELRKGRNYGYTF
.	once	TRBV6-6	TRBJ1-1	TGTGCCAGCAGGCAACCCTCGAACACTGAAGCTTTCTTT	CASRQPSNTEAFF
.	.	TRBV12-3/TRBV12-4	TRBJ1-2	TGTGCCAGCAGTTTAAGAACAGGGTGGGGCTACACCTTC	CASSLRTGWGYTF
.	few	TRBV7-2	TRBJ2-3	TGTGCCAGCAGCCGACCCACCACGGGGGGCGATTTAGATACGCAGTATTTT	CASSRPTTGGDLDTQYF
.	.	TRBV28	TRBJ2-2	TGTGCCAGCAGTTTGGCTCCAGGGGTAACCGGGGAGCTGTTTTTT	CASSLAPGVTGELFF
.	few	TRBV11-2	TRBJ2-1	TGTGCCAGCAGTTTGGAAGAGGGTGAGCGGCATGAGCAGTTCTTC	CASSLEEGERHEQFF
.	.	TRBV7-6	TRBJ1-1	TGTGCCAGCAGCCGGGATCCGAACACTGAAGCTTTCTTT	CASSRDPNTEAFF
TRBD2	.	TRBV4-3	TRBJ2-1	TGCGCCAGCAGCCAAGGACTAGCGGACAATGAGCAGTTCTTC	CASSQGLADNEQFF
.	.	TRBV6-4	TRBJ2-2	TGTGCCAGCAGTGACTCATCGGCTAACACCGGGGAGCTGTTTTTT	CASSDSSANTGELFF
.	.	TRBV2	TRBJ1-2	TGTGCCACCCTCAAGGGGAATGGCTACACCTTC	CATLKGNGYTF
TRBD2	few	TRBV28	TRBJ2-1	TGTGCCAGCAGTTTCCCTACCGGGACTAGCGGGAGTTTGAACTACAATGAGCAGTTCTTC	CASSFPTGTSGSLNYNEQFF
.	.	TRBV20-1	TRBJ2-3	TGCAGTGCTAGAGATGAGGTCAGCAGTAGCACAGATACGCAGTATTTT	CSARDEVSSSTDTQYF
TRBD2	many	TRBV7-8	TRBJ2-2	TGTGCCAGCAGCTTAGGTCTAGCGGGAGTGGAGCTGTTTTTT	CASSLGLAGVELFF